This TCR beta chain was sequenced during a study of blood T cell repertoires in COVID-19. Trimming removed 3 bases from V and 1 base from J, with 13 bases in between. This CDR3 contains 16 residues. CDR1 KGHSH and CDR2 LQKENI come from the germline V gene. Clones were sequenced by immunoSEQ multiplex PCR, and TCRdb holds only the in-frame ones, with some missing. The profile shows over 65,000 clones, 90% of them singletons. The V call is TRBV18, the J call TRBJ2-4; D not resolved. Sample: peripheral blood. The sequence came from a human donor in a cohort sampled during active COVID-19. The CDR3 sequence: CASSPDGGVAKNIQYF. DNA of the CDR3: TGTGCCAGCTCACCCGACGGTGGAGTTGCCAAAAACATTCAGTACTTC.